This TCR beta chain was found in a study of OX40 agonist ivuxolimab in advanced cancers. Study summary: Ivuxolimab, an agonistic anti-OX40 (CD134) antibody, was given to patients.

Details on this clone: What it binds is unknown.

The assay was immunoSEQ multiplex PCR, and TCRdb's table has in-frame clones only and misses some. The table includes 90,000 or so clones, about 91% detected once. Study-level results: Researchers report that CD8+ T cells had, on average, more expanded clones than CD4+. Not determined was the antigen specificity of the expanded peripheral T cells. Among the nonresponders, some also had low normalized T-cell clonal expansion.

V was clipped by 5 bases and J by 7 bases, with 15 bases between them. Germline CDR1 is MGHRA and CDR2 is YSYEKL. The CDR3 is 13 residues long. The sequence was obtained from an adult with an advanced solid tumor such as melanoma, head and neck, liver or kidney cancer. The source was CD4+ or CD8+ T cells sorted from blood, collected in a trial of the OX40 agonist ivuxolimab. This sequence joins TRBV4-1 and TRBJ2-7, with D possibly being TRBD1 (6 bases). The CDR3 sequence is CASSWDTPTEQYF. CDR3 nucleotides: TGCGCCAGCAGCTGGGACACCCCAACGGAGCAGTACTTC.